The T cell receptor beta chain under discussion was sequenced for a study of cytomegalovirus exposure and HLA in healthy donors. Primers: 60 Vbeta forward and 13 Jbeta reverse. Sequencing was performed with immunoSEQ multiplex PCR; in TCRdb, only in-frame clones are kept and a portion is missing. The sample carries tens of thousands of clones, around 74% recorded once. CDR1 and CDR2 (germline): SQVTM, ANQGSEA. V shed 6 bases, J shed 5 bases, and the junction held 6 bases outside the gene matches. This CDR3 region has 12 residues. This clonotype was obtained from a woman in her 50s in good health and CMV-seropositive. The chain couples TRBV29-1 to TRBJ2-7; 8 bases agree with TRBD1. Material: PBMCs. The DNA for the CDR3 is TGCAGCGTGAGGGACAGGATCCACGAGCAGTACTTC. This sequence encodes CSVRDRIHEQYF.